The rows below give T cell receptor beta chains drawn from one sample of a study of OX40 agonist ivuxolimab in advanced cancers. Clones were sequenced by immunoSEQ multiplex PCR, and TCRdb holds only the in-frame ones, with some missing. The sample contains about 58,000 clones, about 90% of which appear only once. This sample comprised CD4+ or CD8+ T cells sorted from blood, obtained in a trial of the OX40 agonist ivuxolimab. The source is an adult with an advanced solid tumor such as melanoma, head and neck, liver or kidney cancer. The CDR3 runs from the conserved cysteine through the conserved F or W. The D gene is left open where the match is weak. Not all rows give a size; the values are once, few, many and, for expanded clones, a class.

clone_size	v_call	d_call	j_call	cdr3_aa	cdr3_nt
.	TRBV6-5	.	TRBJ1-4	CASSYSTEEKLFF	TGTGCCAGCAGTTACTCGACTGAGGAAAAACTGTTTTTT
.	TRBV7-3	.	TRBJ2-6	CASTPGWAGANVLTF	TGTGCCAGCACCCCCGGGTGGGCTGGGGCCAACGTCCTGACTTTC
.	TRBV5-4	TRBD2	TRBJ2-5	CASSLVGRDSSQYF	TGTGCCAGCAGCTTGGTTGGGAGGGACTCATCCCAGTACTTC
.	TRBV7-9	TRBD1	TRBJ1-3	CASSATDRGSGNTIYF	TGTGCCAGCAGCGCTACAGACAGGGGATCTGGAAACACCATATATTTT
.	TRBV29-1	TRBD2	TRBJ2-3	CSVDPSGSTDTQYF	TGCAGCGTTGATCCTAGCGGGAGCACAGATACGCAGTATTTT
.	TRBV2	.	TRBJ1-4	CASSRDFQSKLFF	TGTGCCAGCAGTAGGGACTTTCAGAGTAAACTGTTTTTT
.	TRBV28	TRBD1	TRBJ1-4	CASSIRDSRNPNEKLFF	TGTGCCAGCAGTATTAGGGACAGCCGAAATCCTAATGAAAAACTGTTTTTT
.	TRBV7-7	TRBD2	TRBJ2-2	CASRLAGGGELFF	TGTGCTAGCCGACTAGCGGGGGGCGGGGAGCTGTTTTTT
.	TRBV5-4	TRBD1	TRBJ2-7	CASSLRTGLYEQYF	TGTGCCAGCAGCTTGAGGACAGGGTTGTACGAGCAGTACTTC
.	TRBV7-6	.	TRBJ1-5	CASSLDSNQPQHF	TGTGCCAGCAGCTTAGATAGCAATCAGCCCCAGCATTTT
.	TRBV5-1	TRBD2	TRBJ2-4	CASSRGGMDIQYF	TGCGCCAGCAGCCGGGGGGGAATGGACATTCAGTACTTC
.	TRBV6-5	.	TRBJ2-7	CASSYSPSSDSEQYF	TGTGCCAGCAGTTACTCCCCTAGTTCTGATTCCGAGCAGTACTTC
once	TRBV30	.	TRBJ2-1	CAWSVGALEGLVEQFF	TGTGCCTGGAGTGTGGGGGCCTTAGAAGGATTAGTTGAGCAGTTCTTC
.	TRBV11-2	TRBD2	TRBJ2-1	CASSQGLAGWEQFF	TGTGCCAGCAGCCAGGGACTAGCGGGATGGGAGCAGTTCTTC
.	TRBV18	TRBD1	TRBJ1-6	CASSRDRAAPNSPLHF	TGTGCCAGCTCACGAGACAGGGCGGCTCCGAATTCACCCCTCCACTTT
.	TRBV7-9	.	TRBJ1-3	CASSPLGNTIYF	TGTGCCAGCAGCCCCCTGGGAAACACCATATATTTT
.	TRBV5-6	.	TRBJ2-3	CASTAQVTDTQYF	TGTGCCAGCACCGCCCAGGTCACAGATACGCAGTATTTT
once	TRBV5-4	TRBD2	TRBJ2-1	CASSLGSGSSYNEQFF	TGTGCCAGCAGCTTGGGCAGCGGGAGCTCCTACAATGAGCAGTTCTTC
.	TRBV15	.	TRBJ1-1	CATSTMNTEAFF	TGTGCCACCAGCACGATGAACACTGAAGCTTTCTTT
.	TRBV6-1	.	TRBJ1-4	CASSESWGEKLFF	TGTGCCAGCAGTGAATCTTGGGGAGAAAAACTGTTTTTT
few	TRBV7-9	.	TRBJ2-5	CASSLGQGGMETQYF	TGTGCCAGCAGCTTAGGACAGGGCGGGATGGAGACCCAGTACTTC
.	TRBV25-1	TRBD2	TRBJ2-3	CASSELADLTDTQYF	TGTGCCAGCAGTGAACTAGCGGACCTCACAGATACGCAGTATTTT
.	TRBV7-9	.	TRBJ2-3	CASSFRQESTDTQYF	TGTGCCAGCAGCTTCAGACAGGAGAGCACAGATACGCAGTATTTT
.	TRBV5-3	.	TRBJ2-7	CARSRKIYRAPSSYEQYF	TGTGCCAGAAGCCGAAAAATATACAGGGCTCCTAGCTCCTACGAGCAGTACTTC
.	TRBV19	TRBD2	TRBJ2-5	CASRTTSGWGRETQYF	TGTGCCAGTAGGACTACTAGCGGGTGGGGAAGAGAGACCCAGTACTTC
.	TRBV5-6	.	TRBJ1-2	CASSLDSRTAYGYTF	TGTGCCAGCAGCTTGGACTCCAGGACAGCCTATGGCTACACCTTC
.	TRBV6-5	TRBD2	TRBJ2-7	CATSGTNYEQYF	TGTGCCACCTCCGGGACTAATTACGAGCAGTACTTC
.	TRBV2	.	TRBJ1-3	CASNQGRRNTIYF	TGTGCCAGCAACCAGGGGCGGCGAAACACCATATATTTT
.	TRBV6-6	TRBD1	TRBJ2-2	CASTLTGGNTGELFF	TGTGCCAGCACTCTAACAGGGGGGAACACCGGGGAGCTGTTTTTT
.	TRBV7-9	.	TRBJ1-4	CASSLDRNEKLFF	TGTGCCAGCAGCCTGGACAGAAATGAAAAACTGTTTTTT
.	TRBV18	.	TRBJ1-2	CASSLDGAYGYTF	TGTGCCAGCTCACTCGACGGAGCGTATGGCTACACCTTC
.	TRBV30	.	TRBJ2-5	CACTVPGAQETQYF	TGTGCCTGTACTGTCCCAGGAGCACAAGAGACCCAGTACTTC
.	TRBV19	.	TRBJ2-3	CASSPGGGADTQYF	TGTGCCAGTAGCCCCGGAGGGGGGGCAGATACGCAGTATTTT
.	TRBV28	TRBD1	TRBJ2-7	CASNKGTGNLHEQYF	TGTGCCAGCAACAAAGGGACAGGGAACCTCCACGAGCAGTACTTC
few	TRBV4-2	TRBD2	TRBJ2-2	CASSQSSGLNTGELFF	TGTGCCAGCAGCCAATCTAGCGGGCTAAACACCGGGGAGCTGTTTTTT
.	TRBV2	.	TRBJ1-4	CANREEAGNEKLFF	TGTGCCAACAGGGAGGAGGCAGGGAATGAAAAACTGTTTTTT
few	TRBV10-1	.	TRBJ2-3	CASSLNQDDTQYF	TGCGCCAGCAGTCTAAATCAGGACGATACGCAGTATTTT
.	TRBV30	.	TRBJ2-5	CAWNRDGHSETQYF	TGTGCCTGGAACCGGGACGGCCATAGTGAGACCCAGTACTTC
.	TRBV6-6	.	TRBJ2-7	CASSYPPGQTYEQYF	TGTGCCAGCAGTTACCCGCCGGGACAAACCTACGAGCAGTACTTC
.	TRBV14	.	TRBJ1-5	CASSQPGPITRNQPQHF	TGTGCCAGCAGCCAACCCGGCCCTATAACGAGGAATCAGCCCCAGCATTTT
.	TRBV28	.	TRBJ2-7	CASSLQGYEQYF	TGTGCCAGCAGTTTACAGGGCTACGAGCAGTACTTC
.	TRBV5-4	.	TRBJ2-4	CASSGGPENIQYF	TGTGCCAGCAGCGGGGGGCCCGAAAACATTCAGTACTTC
once	TRBV6-6	.	TRBJ2-3	CAIQDSGGTDTQYF	TGTGCCATACAAGACAGTGGGGGCACAGATACGCAGTATTTT
.	TRBV6-5	.	TRBJ1-5	CASSAQGVGEPQHF	TGTGCCAGCAGTGCACAGGGAGTCGGTGAGCCCCAGCATTTT
.	TRBV4-2	TRBD2	TRBJ2-3	CASSLTSGSADTQYF	TGTGCCAGCAGTCTGACTAGCGGGAGCGCAGATACGCAGTATTTT
.	TRBV5-1	.	TRBJ2-3	CASRPGESTDTQYF	TGCGCCAGCAGGCCCGGAGAAAGCACAGATACGCAGTATTTT
.	TRBV25-1	.	TRBJ1-3	CASSELEGTGNTIYF	TGTGCCAGCAGTGAATTGGAGGGTACTGGAAACACCATATATTTT
.	TRBV18	.	TRBJ2-5	CASSPDSQETQYF	TGTGCCAGCTCACCAGACAGCCAAGAGACCCAGTACTTC
.	TRBV6-5	.	TRBJ1-1	CASRLTELNTEAFF	TGTGCCAGCAGGCTGACAGAGTTGAACACTGAAGCTTTCTTT
.	TRBV28	.	TRBJ2-2	CASTLGERGTGELFF	TGTGCCAGCACCTTGGGGGAGCGAGGGACCGGGGAGCTGTTTTTT
.	TRBV5-1	TRBD2	TRBJ2-3	CASSSGLAGVIDTQYF	TGCGCCAGCAGCTCGGGACTAGCGGGAGTTATAGATACGCAGTATTTT